This T cell receptor (beta chain) derives from a study of CD8 T cells in Susac syndrome. Points from the study as a whole: Acknowledgment was made by the study that its TCR sequencing and HLA analysis involved a relatively small number of individuals.

In blood CD8+ and CD4+ T cells, TCR beta underwent sequencing. Details on this clonotype: Its antigen is unknown.

With random hexamers, 0.5 to 1 ug RNA was reverse transcribed. Amplification of TCR beta CDR3 across 54 Vbeta and 13 Jbeta was performed with immunoSEQ multiplex PCR. TCRdb recomputed calls from the immunoSEQ multiplex PCR reads with MiXCR, one row per CDR3 protein. The table lists about 200,000 distinct CDR3 sequences, 85% to 95% of them singletons, with 0.082% in the top ten. The origin of this receptor is a human donor with multiple sclerosis. The sample taken for sequencing was CD4+ T cells from PBMCs.

In DNA form, the CDR3 reads TGTGCCAGCAGCTCCGCACCAGCGGGGGGCCGGTCCGAGCAGTACGTC. The encoded protein is CASSSAPAGGRSEQYV. The chain combines TRBV13 with TRBJ2-7, with 9 nucleotides matching TRBD2. Germline V gives CDR1 PRHDT, CDR2 FYEKMQ (reference sequence). V was clipped by 4 bases and J by 6 bases; unmatched bases: 13. The CDR3 contains 16 residues.